Listed below are T cell receptor beta chains from one sample, sequenced in a study of T cell repertoires in cytomegalovirus infection. Their antigen targets remain unknown. TCRdb reanalysed the reads using MiXCR and keeps one entry per CDR3 protein. The repertoire holds roughly 80,000 distinct CDR3 sequences, with approximately 40% as singletons. Source: CD8+ T cells from cultured PBMCs, taken from culture after CMV antigen stimulation. These receptors all stem from a human donor in good health (CMV status not recorded). Some clones in this sample may be carry-over from other donors' samples. CDR3s include the opening cysteine and the closing phenylalanine or tryptophan. Clone size appears in some rows only: once, few, many, or a class for an expanded clone.

clone size,CDR3 length,J gene,V gene,CDR3 protein
-,16,TRBJ2-6,TRBV12-3/TRBV12-4,CASSFSPPAGANVLTF
-,11,TRBJ2-1,TRBV24-1,CATSDRNEQFF
-,15,TRBJ2-1,TRBV20-1,CSALAGTGGADEQFF
-,15,TRBJ2-7,TRBV7-8,CASSLALLSGYEQYF
few,14,TRBJ2-5,TRBV11-3,CASSYGGPEETQYF
few,14,TRBJ1-2,TRBV12-3/TRBV12-4,CASRPDVEIGGYTF
-,14,TRBJ2-5,TRBV2,CASSEQGGQETQYF
-,16,TRBJ2-7,TRBV5-4,CASRPGSGVSSYEQYF
-,14,TRBJ2-7,TRBV12-3/TRBV12-4,CASTGVGTEYEQYF
many,16,TRBJ2-1,TRBV6-5,CASSYGLAGVLAEQFF
-,15,TRBJ1-3,TRBV28,CASSLDGGSGNTIYF
-,15,TRBJ2-7,TRBV20-1,CSAGIPGLPSYEQYF
-,12,TRBJ2-3,TRBV2,CASTDSTDTQYF
-,17,TRBJ2-1,TRBV11-3,CASSARSGLGNANEQFF
-,15,TRBJ2-6,TRBV5-4,CASSLPGTGANVLTF
few,15,TRBJ1-5,TRBV27,CASSPRGASNQPQHF
few,15,TRBJ1-1,TRBV7-2,CASSLEGGFNTEAFF
few,12,TRBJ1-6,TRBV7-9,CASKGVNSPLHF
few,13,TRBJ1-1,TRBV5-4,CASSTGGDTEAFF